The 22 T cell receptor beta chains given below trace back to one sample, sequenced in a study of blood T cell repertoires in COVID-19. Libraries were prepared by immunoSEQ multiplex PCR; TCRdb keeps only in-frame clonotypes and omits some of them. Here the sample spans some 150,000 clones, about 79% being singletons. Sequencing used PBMCs or T cells enriched from blood (not recorded which). The receptors were sampled from a man between 45 and 60 years old who had recovered from COVID-19.

V gene TRBV7-8 combines with J gene TRBJ1-2; the D gene is possibly TRBD1 (5 bases). The V end lost 1 base, the J end lost 8 bases, and 14 bases lay between the germline ends. The CDR3 is 14 amino acids. Per germline, CDR1 SGHVS and CDR2 FQNEAQ. The CDR3 bases are TGTGCCAGCAGCTTAGGCGGCAGGGAAAAGGGCTACACCTTC. The encoded protein is CASSLGGREKGYTF.

The rearrangement links TRBV3-1 (or the pseudogene TRBV3-2) to TRBJ1-1, with 7 nucleotides matching TRBD1. The J segment lost 4 bases and the V segment lost 4 bases, leaving 3 bases of the junction unmatched. Germline CDR1 and CDR2: LGHDT and YNNKEL (reference sequence). The CDR3 is made up of 13 amino acids. CDR3: CASSRGQSTEAFF. CDR3 coding DNA: TGTGCCAGCAGCCGGGGACAGAGCACTGAAGCTTTCTTT.

The rearrangement joins TRBV9 to TRBJ2-2; 11 bases are a match to TRBD1. This CDR3 is built from 16 residues. Germline CDR1 is SGDLS and CDR2 is YYNGEE. V shed 2 bases, J shed 4 bases, and the junction held 4 bases outside the gene matches. Written as DNA, the CDR3 is TGTGCCAGCAGCGTCGGACAGGGGGCGGGCACCGGGGAGCTGTTTTTT. Encoded protein: CASSVGQGAGTGELFF. The entire variable domain, with the rest obtained from reference TRBV9 and TRBJ2-2, is as follows: DSGVTQTPKHLITATGQRVTLRCSPRSGDLSVYWYQQSLDQGLQFLIQYYNGEERAKGNILERFSAQQFPDLHSELNLSSLELGDSALYFCASSVGQGAGTGELFFGEGSRLTVL.

The chain uses TRBV7-6 and TRBJ1-4, with a possible D match to TRBD1 (5 bases). With 1 base removed from V and 11 bases from J, the gap between germline ends came to 29 bases. This CDR3 comprises 19 residues. CDR1 is SGHVS and CDR2 is FNYEAQ in the germline V gene. The CDR3 nucleotides read TGTGCCAGCAGCTTAGTAAATCCGGCTATGGCCCGATTAGGGGTGAAACTGTTTTTT. It yields the protein CASSLVNPAMARLGVKLFF.

The V call is TRBV27, the J call TRBJ2-7; TRBD1 agrees at 8 bases. Germline V lookup: CDR1 MNHEY, CDR2 SMNVEV (reference sequence). The V and J ends lost 5 bases and 0 bases, in that order; junction bases with no gene match: 0. This CDR3 is 13 amino acids long. The CDR3 reads CASSGTGSYEQYF. For the CDR3, the DNA is TGTGCCAGCAGTGGGACAGGCTCCTACGAGCAGTACTTC.

V gene TRBV15 combines with J gene TRBJ1-2; 7 positions agree with TRBD1. CDR1 is LNHNV and CDR2 is YYDKDF in the germline V gene (reference sequence). J was trimmed by 8 bases and V by 1 base; bases with no gene match: 10. This CDR3 is built from 15 residues. The CDR3 bases are TGTGCCACCAGCAGAGGGGAAGACAGGGTAATAGGCTACACCTTC. It encodes CATSRGEDRVIGYTF.

The rearrangement uses TRBV5-1 and TRBJ1-6; 9 nucleotides agree with TRBD1. This CDR3 region has 17 residues. The ends lost 0 bases at V and 2 bases at J; junction bases unmatched: 3. Per the germline V gene, CDR1 is SGHRS and CDR2 is YFSETQ. In DNA form, the CDR3 reads TGCGCCAGCAGCTTGGGGGACAGGGAGCCCTATAATTCACCCCTCCACTTT. Translation gives CASSLGDREPYNSPLHF.

This chain uses TRBV28 with TRBJ1-2; D is uncertain. Trimming took off 10 bases at V and 3 bases at J, with 12 bases between the two ends. This CDR3 comprises 12 residues. In germline, CDR1 is MDHEN, CDR2 SYDVKM. The CDR3 DNA sequence: TGTGCCACCGACATGGAAGACTATGGCTACACCTTC. Protein product: CATDMEDYGYTF.

This chain's CDR3 is CASSQGDRGYTF. The CDR3 DNA is TGTGCCAGTTCACAGGGAGATCGGGGCTACACCTTC. J is TRBJ1-2 and V is TRBV2; D possibly corresponds to TRBD1 (6 bases). This CDR3 comprises 12 residues. Germline values: CDR1 SNHLY, CDR2 FYNNEI. The germline V and J ends were trimmed by 9 bases and 8 bases, with 16 bases remaining between them. The variable domain in full, with the rest retrieved from reference TRBV2 and TRBJ1-2, is EPEVTQTPSHQVTQMGQEVILRCVPISNHLYFYWYRQILGQKVEFLVSFYNNEISEKSEIFDDQFSVERPDGSNFTLKIRSTKLEDSAMYFCASSQGDRGYTFGSGTRLTVV.

The chain combines TRBV7-5 with TRBJ1-2. TRBV7-5 is reported as a pseudogene. The CDR3 has 17 amino acids. In DNA form, the CDR3 reads TGTGTCAGAAGCTTAGTAATCGGTCGAGCCCTTAACTATGGCTACACCTTC. This encodes CVRSLVIGRALNYGYTF.

The chain recombines TRBV11-3 with TRBJ2-3; 7 nucleotides match TRBD2. CDR1 and CDR2 (germline): SGHNT, YENEEA. V gave up 5 bases and J gave up 2 bases; unmatched junction bases: 7. This CDR3 is 15 amino acids long. DNA of the CDR3: TGTGCCAGCAGCCAAGGGCGGGGGTACACAGATACGCAGTATTTT. Protein: CASSQGRGYTDTQYF.

The chain employs TRBV5-1 and TRBJ2-1, with D perhaps matching TRBD2 (7 bases). The V gene lost 0 bases and the J gene lost 9 bases, with 19 bases spanning the gap. CDR1 is SGHRS and CDR2 is YFSETQ in the germline V gene. The CDR3 runs 16 residues. CDR3: CASSLALGGVGPEQFF. CDR3 in DNA: TGCGCCAGCAGCTTGGCCCTAGGGGGGGTCGGTCCTGAGCAGTTCTTC.

The rearrangement uses TRBV4-2 and TRBJ1-4; 8 bases map to TRBD1. V shed 4 bases and J 5 bases; nucleotides not matched to a gene: 3. Germline CDR1 and CDR2: LGHNA and YNFKEQ. The CDR3 extends over 14 amino acids. The CDR3: CASSPGGANEKLFF. In DNA, the CDR3 is TGTGCCAGCAGCCCAGGGGGCGCGAATGAAAAACTGTTTTTT.

In this sample, this clone turned up a few times. The chain uses TRBV5-1 and TRBJ2-3; TRBD2 matches 8 bases. The CDR3 has 16 amino acids. The V segment lost 2 bases and the J segment 0 bases; nucleotides outside the gene matches: 5. Germline lookup yields CDR1 SGHRS and CDR2 YFSETQ. This CDR3 reads CASSFSAGASTDTQYF. The DNA for the CDR3 is TGCGCCAGCAGCTTTTCAGCGGGAGCTAGCACAGATACGCAGTATTTT. Full variable domain (rest looked up from reference TRBV5-1 and TRBJ2-3): KAGVTQTPRYLIKTRGQQVTLSCSPISGHRSVSWYQQTPGQGLQFLFEYFSETQRNKGNFPGRFSGRQFSNSRSEMNVSTLELGDSALYLCASSFSAGASTDTQYFGPGTRLTVL.

The chain carries TRBV6-2 or TRBV6-3 and TRBJ1-2; D unresolved. The germline CDR1 and CDR2 sequences are MNHEY and SVGEGT. The V end was cut by 0 bases, the J end by 3 bases, with 20 bases between. The CDR3 is made up of 18 amino acids. This CDR3 is CASSYSARRRGSHYGYTF. The CDR3 DNA reads TGTGCCAGCAGTTACTCAGCGCGTAGAAGAGGATCTCACTATGGCTACACCTTC.

This rearrangement joins TRBV7-9 to TRBJ1-4; D perhaps matches TRBD1 (6 bases). CDR1 and CDR2 from the germline V gene are SEHNR and FQNEAQ (reference sequence). Deletions cut 0 bases from V and 3 bases from J, with 8 bases between. CDR3 size: 15 residues. CDR3 residues: CASSLAQGANEKLFF. The CDR3 bases are TGTGCCAGCAGCTTAGCACAGGGTGCTAATGAAAAACTGTTTTTT.

The rearrangement uses TRBV10-3 and TRBJ1-5, with 12 positions matching TRBD1. Germline V gene lookup returns CDR1 ENHRY and CDR2 SYGVKD. With 2 bases clipped from V and 3 bases from J, the junction kept 2 bases outside the gene matches. This CDR3 comprises 16 residues. The CDR3 DNA follows: TGTGCCATCAGTGAGGGGACAGGGGGCCTCAATCAGCCCCAGCATTTT. Its protein product is CAISEGTGGLNQPQHF.

The V and J genes are TRBV10-2 and TRBJ2-1, with D uncertain. Germline CDR1 reads WSHSY; CDR2 reads SAAADI. V gave up 3 bases and J gave up 4 bases, with 19 bases separating them. The CDR3 spans 17 residues. CDR3 protein: CASSETITTPGYNEQFF. The CDR3 DNA is TGCGCCAGCAGTGAAACTATAACTACACCCGGGTACAATGAGCAGTTCTTC.

The chain combines TRBV11-2 with TRBJ2-1, with 11 bases identical to TRBD2. Germline CDR1 is SGHAT and CDR2 is FQNNGV. The CDR3 sequence is 15 residues long. J gave up 6 bases and V 4 bases, and 5 bases lay outside the gene matches. The CDR3 bases are TGTGCCAGCAGCTCTACTAGCGGGGGAGGCAATGAGCAGTTCTTC. Protein product: CASSSTSGGGNEQFF.

This clone was detected a few times. CDR3 nucleotide sequence: TGTGCCTGGAGTTCACTAGGTGAAGCTTTCTTT. This codes for CAWSSLGEAFF. V usage is TRBV30 and J usage is TRBJ1-1, with D hard to call. The CDR3 is 11 amino acids. Looked up from germline, CDR1 is GTSNPN and CDR2 is SVGIG (reference sequence). V was cut by 2 bases and J by 7 bases, with 8 bases left in between.

The CDR3 DNA is TGCGCCAGCAGCTTGGGACAGGGGAGCCCTCGGTCACCCCTCCACTTT. Amino acid sequence: CASSLGQGSPRSPLHF. The J gene is TRBJ1-6, the V gene TRBV5-1; 8 bases match TRBD1. This CDR3 is built from 16 residues. Germline values: CDR1 SGHRS, CDR2 YFSETQ. V lost 0 bases to trimming and J lost 10 bases; unmatched junction nucleotides: 9.

V usage is TRBV11-3 and J usage is TRBJ1-1, with TRBD1 matching over 10 bases. The CDR3 runs 11 residues. Per germline, CDR1 SGHNT and CDR2 YENEEA. The V segment lost 7 bases and the J segment 10 bases; nucleotides outside the gene matches: 3. The CDR3 region is CASIRTGGAFF. The CDR3 DNA is TGTGCCAGCATAAGGACAGGGGGAGCTTTCTTT.